This T cell receptor delta chain is from a study of γδ T cells in repeated Plasmodium falciparum infection. Study overall: Malaria-naive adults were infected with P. falciparum NF54 four times over around 600 days.

This clone has a handful of counts. Its antigen is not known. A far larger clone lies a single base away; this is likely a read error. Other nucleotide sequences from this sample produce the same CDR3. TCRdb made new clone calls on the multiplex PCR reads using CATT. The data show tens of thousands of delta-chain clones, roughly 1.4% seen once. Study-level results: Vgamma9/Vdelta2+ T cells showed a stable polyclonal repertoire with shared TCRgamma sequences.

Germline-derived CDR1 and CDR2 are TSWWSYY and QGS. Trimming removed 3 bases from V and 0 bases from J; junction bases left unmatched: 23. CDR3 size: 23 residues. Flow sorting of PBMC yielded separate Vgamma9/Vdelta2+ and Vdelta2-negative gammadelta T cell populations for bulk repertoire analysis. The specimen was gamma-delta T cells from blood. The chain employs TRDV1 and TRDJ1; TRDD3 aligns across 12 bases. TCRdb records no J gene; here it was assigned by comparing the DNA to germline. The source is a pool of human donors (malaria-infected and uninfected, not separated). The CDR3 loop is CALGEIPRHFVLGDTPYTDKLIF. CDR3 DNA sequence: TGTGCTCTTGGGGAGATTCCTAGGCATTTCGTACTGGGGGATACTCCGTACACCGATAAACTCATCTTT.